The text below deals with one T cell receptor (beta chain). Its binding antigen is unknown. No base quality information exists; no much larger clone differs at one position. CDR1 and CDR2 are read off the germline V gene as MNHNS and SASEGT. From the cysteine through the phenylalanine, the CDR3 covers 14 amino acids. Left in the record is the CDR3 DNA by itself, 42 bases read in frame from the first base. Trimming takes 3 bases off V and 4 bases off J; junction bases not matched to a gene: 4. This sample was taken from a study of OX40 agonist ivuxolimab in advanced cancers. Looking at the study overall: Ivuxolimab was a fully human IgG2 agonistic monoclonal antibody targeting the costimulatory receptor OX40 (CD134). Intravenous ivuxolimab was administered to patients every 2 weeks at six dose levels: 0.01, 0.1, 0.3, 1.5, 3 and 10 mg/kg. Among the roughly 50 dose-escalation patients, approximately 20 had hepatocellular carcinoma, roughly 15 melanoma, 9 renal cell carcinoma and 9 head and neck cancer. A male proportion of 75% to 85% and a mean age of approximately 61 years, ranging from about 20 to 85, were recorded for the dose-escalation cohort. Prior anti-PD-1, anti-PD-L1 or anti-CTLA-4 therapy was permitted, and approximately 39% of dose-escalation patients had received checkpoint inhibitors. Partial responses were achieved by three dose-escalation patients, of whom one had hepatocellular carcinoma and two had cutaneous melanoma. The purpose of peripheral TCRbeta sequencing was to test whether ivuxolimab changed TCR sequence diversity and led to clonal T-cell expansion. The monotherapy dose-escalation portion (N ≈ 50 patients) of the phase I ivuxolimab trial is reported in the paper. Findings and caveats that apply to the study as a whole: Antigen specificity was not determined for the clonally expanded peripheral T cells. At doses of 0.1 to 3.0 mg/kg, clonal expansion of both CD4+ and CD8+ T cells in blood was seen between baseline and week 6. Low levels of normalized T-cell clonal expansion were also shown by some nonresponding patients. After ivuxolimab, more expanded clones were found on average in CD8+ T cells than in CD4+ T cells. In the 0.1-3.0 mg/kg groups, partial responders were among the patients with the lowest normalized peripheral clonal expansion, particularly in CD8+ T cells.

The trial excluded patients who had a history of autoimmune disease or who were on systemic immunosuppression. In every dose cohort, peripheral blood was drawn for TCR sequencing at baseline, cycle 4 day 1, and cycle 7 day 1. The samples were taken from a phase I, first-in-human, multicenter, open-label dose-escalation trial of ivuxolimab. The trial enrolled adults with locally advanced or metastatic head and neck squamous cell, hepatocellular, melanoma or renal cell carcinoma. CD4+ and CD8+ T cells were sorted separately from peripheral blood before TCR sequencing. Genomic DNA was extracted from sorted cells for sequencing of the TCRbeta CDR3 region. The immunoSEQ Assay was used for sequencing of TCRbeta CDR3 regions. In TCRdb, the immuneACCESS table is reduced to in-frame sequences with V and J assigned. These tables do not hold every clone; where another copy was compared, an unresolved V gene accounts for under half, and the others remain unexplained. The sample profile shows tens of thousands of clones; 80% to 90% of them were found once. Around 0.19% of the sample lies in the top ten.

Sample: CD4+ or CD8+ T cells sorted from blood, taken in a trial of the OX40 agonist ivuxolimab. This receptor chain uses TRBV6-1 and TRBJ1-1, with 8 middle bases fitting TRBD1. This sequence was found in an adult with an advanced solid tumor such as melanoma, head and neck, liver or kidney cancer. The CDR3 reads as follows: CASSDNRGSTEAFF. The sequenced DNA: TGTGCCAGCAGTGACAACAGGGGGTCCACTGAAGCTTTCTTT.